Sequencing of this T cell receptor (beta chain) was carried out in a study of cytomegalovirus exposure and HLA in healthy donors. The PCR used 60 Vbeta and 13 Jbeta primers. Produced via immunoSEQ multiplex PCR; TCRdb's table is partial and in-frame only. This table holds more than 150,000 clones, 80% to 90% found once. V lost 6 bases and J lost 2, with 10 bases in between. Germline V gene lookup returns CDR1 MNHEY and CDR2 SMNVEV (reference sequence). The CDR3 runs 13 residues. The receptor was derived from a woman under 30 in good health and CMV-seronegative. The material sequenced was PBMCs. The chain uses TRBV27 and TRBJ1-2; weak D call: TRBD1 (6 bases). CDR3 DNA sequence: TGTGCCAGCAGACCACAGGGCAACTATGGCTACACCTTC. This codes for CASRPQGNYGYTF.